This T cell receptor (beta chain) was identified in a study of T cell responses to AZD1222 COVID-19 vaccine. Only in-frame clones appear in the TCRdb table, and some are missing; sequencing was by immunoSEQ multiplex PCR. This sample has about 120,000 clones; approximately 92% occur once, and the top ten carry under 4.5%. The ends were cut back, 1 base at V and 2 bases at J, with 9 bases in the middle. CDR3 length: 15 amino acids. Germline CDR1 LNHNV, CDR2 YYDKDF (reference sequence). Study outcomes and limitations: Spike-specific TCR breadth and depth went up after people got two AZD1222 doses.

On this clone: Its antigen remains unknown.

This material consisted of peripheral blood, taken 28 days after the second dose of the MenACWY control vaccine. The chain has TRBV15 and TRBJ1-5; maybe TRBD1 (5 bases). The receptor was isolated from an adult who received the MenACWY meningococcal vaccine as a control. The CDR3 DNA reads as TGTGCCACCAGCAGAGGAGGAGGGGGCAATCAGCCCCAGCATTTT. This encodes CATSRGGGGNQPQHF.